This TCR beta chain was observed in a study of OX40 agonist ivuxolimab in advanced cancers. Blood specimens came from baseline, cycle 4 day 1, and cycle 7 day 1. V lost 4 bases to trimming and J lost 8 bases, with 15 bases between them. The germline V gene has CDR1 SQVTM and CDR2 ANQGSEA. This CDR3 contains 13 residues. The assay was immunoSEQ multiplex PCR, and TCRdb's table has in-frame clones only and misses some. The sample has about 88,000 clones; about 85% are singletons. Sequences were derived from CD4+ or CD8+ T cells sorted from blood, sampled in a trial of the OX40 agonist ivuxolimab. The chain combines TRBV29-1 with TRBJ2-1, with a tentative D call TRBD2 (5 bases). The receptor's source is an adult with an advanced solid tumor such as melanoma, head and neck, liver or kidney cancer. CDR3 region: CSVGRVAADEQFF. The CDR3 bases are TGCAGCGTTGGGCGGGTAGCTGCGGATGAGCAGTTCTTC.